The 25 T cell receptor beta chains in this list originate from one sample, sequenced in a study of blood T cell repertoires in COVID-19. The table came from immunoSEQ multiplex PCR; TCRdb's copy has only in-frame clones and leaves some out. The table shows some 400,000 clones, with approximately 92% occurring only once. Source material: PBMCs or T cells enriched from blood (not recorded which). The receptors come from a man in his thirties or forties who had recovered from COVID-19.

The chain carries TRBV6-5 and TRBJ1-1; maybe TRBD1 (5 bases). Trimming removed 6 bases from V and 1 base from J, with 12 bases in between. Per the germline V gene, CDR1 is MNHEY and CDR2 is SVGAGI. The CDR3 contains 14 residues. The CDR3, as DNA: TGTGCCAGCAGCCGGAAAGGGGCGAACACTGAAGCTTTCTTT. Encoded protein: CASSRKGANTEAFF.

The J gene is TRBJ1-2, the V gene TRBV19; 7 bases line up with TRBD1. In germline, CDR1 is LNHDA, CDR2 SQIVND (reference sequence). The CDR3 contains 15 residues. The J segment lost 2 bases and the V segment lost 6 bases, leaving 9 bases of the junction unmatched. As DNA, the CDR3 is TGTGCCAGTAGCACGGGACAGTCGTACAACTATGGCTACACCTTC. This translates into CASSTGQSYNYGYTF.

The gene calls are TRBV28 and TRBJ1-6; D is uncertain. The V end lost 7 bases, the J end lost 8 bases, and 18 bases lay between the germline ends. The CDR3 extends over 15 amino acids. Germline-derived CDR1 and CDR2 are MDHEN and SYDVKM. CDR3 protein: CASTPEAGFDSPLHF. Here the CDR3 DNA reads TGTGCCAGCACCCCAGAGGCGGGGTTCGATTCACCCCTCCACTTT. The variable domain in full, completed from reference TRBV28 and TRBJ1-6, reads DVKVTQSSRYLVKRTGEKVFLECVQDMDHENMFWYRQDPGLGLRLIYFSYDVKMKEKGDIPEGYSVSREKKERFSLILESASTNQTSMYLCASTPEAGFDSPLHFGNGTRLTVT.

The CDR3 is CASSASKGGPGEQFF. For the CDR3, the DNA is TGTGCCAGCAGCGCTTCCAAGGGAGGGCCCGGTGAGCAGTTCTTC. The chain has TRBV7-2 and TRBJ2-1; the match to TRBD2 covers 7 bases. After removal of 5 bases from V and 9 bases from J, the junction contained 13 bases not matched to a gene. The CDR3 spans 15 residues. Germline CDR1 SGHTA, CDR2 FQGNSA.

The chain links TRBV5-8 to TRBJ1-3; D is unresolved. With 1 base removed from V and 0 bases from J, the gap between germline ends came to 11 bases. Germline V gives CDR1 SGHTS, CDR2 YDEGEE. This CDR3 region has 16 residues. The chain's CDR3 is CASSLPNLNSGNTIYF. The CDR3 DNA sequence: TGTGCCAGCAGCTTGCCTAACTTAAACTCTGGAAACACCATATATTTT.

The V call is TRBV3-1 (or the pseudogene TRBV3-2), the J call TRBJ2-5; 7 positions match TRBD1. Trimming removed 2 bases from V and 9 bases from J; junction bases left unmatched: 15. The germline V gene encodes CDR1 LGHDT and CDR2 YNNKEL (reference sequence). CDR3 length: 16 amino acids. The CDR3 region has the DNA TGTGCCAGCAGCCAATTAGACAGGGCCAACCTTGAGGCCCAGTACTTC. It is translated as CASSQLDRANLEAQYF.

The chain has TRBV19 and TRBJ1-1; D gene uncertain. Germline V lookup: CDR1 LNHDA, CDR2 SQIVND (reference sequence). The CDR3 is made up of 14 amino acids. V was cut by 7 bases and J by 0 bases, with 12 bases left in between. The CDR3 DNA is TGTGCCAGTAAAATACGGAGCGTGAACACTGAAGCTTTCTTT. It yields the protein CASKIRSVNTEAFF.

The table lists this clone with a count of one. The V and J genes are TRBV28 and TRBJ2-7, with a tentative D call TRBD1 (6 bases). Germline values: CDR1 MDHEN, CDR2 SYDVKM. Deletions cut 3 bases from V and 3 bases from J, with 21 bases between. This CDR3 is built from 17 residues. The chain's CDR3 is CASSFSTGLRNSYEQYF. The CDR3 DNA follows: TGTGCCAGCAGTTTTAGTACAGGGTTACGAAACAGCTACGAGCAGTACTTC.

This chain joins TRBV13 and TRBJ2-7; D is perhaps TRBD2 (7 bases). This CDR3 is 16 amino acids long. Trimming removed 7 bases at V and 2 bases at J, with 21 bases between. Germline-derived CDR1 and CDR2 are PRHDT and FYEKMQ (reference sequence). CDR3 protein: CASTLGGRGSTYEQYF. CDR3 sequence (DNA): TGTGCCAGCACCCTCGGAGGGAGGGGGTCCACCTACGAGCAGTACTTC.

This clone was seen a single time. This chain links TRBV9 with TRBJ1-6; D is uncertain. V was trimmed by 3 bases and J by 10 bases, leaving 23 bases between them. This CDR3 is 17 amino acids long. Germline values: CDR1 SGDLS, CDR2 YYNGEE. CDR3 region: CASSGREGTKLGSPLHF. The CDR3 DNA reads TGTGCCAGCAGCGGCCGGGAGGGAACTAAGCTCGGATCACCCCTCCACTTT.

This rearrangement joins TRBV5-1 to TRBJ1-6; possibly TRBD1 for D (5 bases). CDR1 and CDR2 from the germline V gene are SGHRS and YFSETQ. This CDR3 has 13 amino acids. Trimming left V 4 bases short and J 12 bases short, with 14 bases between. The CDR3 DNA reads TGCGCCAGCAGCCGGGACCGGGAGGAACCCCTCCACTTT. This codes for CASSRDREEPLHF.

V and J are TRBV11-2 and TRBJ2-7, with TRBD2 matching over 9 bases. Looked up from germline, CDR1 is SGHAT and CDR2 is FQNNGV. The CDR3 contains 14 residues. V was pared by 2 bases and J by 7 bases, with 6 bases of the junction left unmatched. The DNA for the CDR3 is TGTGCCAGCAGCTTAAACCTAGCGGGATCTGAGCAGTACTTC. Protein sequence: CASSLNLAGSEQYF.

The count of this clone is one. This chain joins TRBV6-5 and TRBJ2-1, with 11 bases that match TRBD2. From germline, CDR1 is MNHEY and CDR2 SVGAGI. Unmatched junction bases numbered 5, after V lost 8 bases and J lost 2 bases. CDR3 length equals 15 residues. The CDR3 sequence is CASRKTSGTYNEQFF. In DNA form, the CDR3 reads TGTGCCAGCCGAAAGACTAGCGGGACCTACAATGAGCAGTTCTTC.

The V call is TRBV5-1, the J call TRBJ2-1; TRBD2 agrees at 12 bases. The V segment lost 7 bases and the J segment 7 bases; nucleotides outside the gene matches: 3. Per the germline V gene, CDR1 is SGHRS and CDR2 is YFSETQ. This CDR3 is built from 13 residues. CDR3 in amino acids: CASGTSGGNEQFF. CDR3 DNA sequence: TGCGCCAGCGGAACTAGCGGGGGGAATGAGCAGTTCTTC.

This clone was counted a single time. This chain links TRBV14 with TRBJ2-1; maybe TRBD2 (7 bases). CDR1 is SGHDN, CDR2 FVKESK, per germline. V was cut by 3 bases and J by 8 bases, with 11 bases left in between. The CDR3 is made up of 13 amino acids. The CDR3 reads CASSQGRGYEQFF. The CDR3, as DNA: TGTGCCAGCAGCCAGGGGAGGGGGTATGAGCAGTTCTTC. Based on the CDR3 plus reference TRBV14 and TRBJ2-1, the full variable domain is EAGVTQFPSHSVIEKGQTVTLRCDPISGHDNLYWYRRVMGKEIKFLLHFVKESKQDESGMPNNRFLAERTGGTYSTLKVQPAELEDSGVYFCASSQGRGYEQFFGPGTRLTVL.

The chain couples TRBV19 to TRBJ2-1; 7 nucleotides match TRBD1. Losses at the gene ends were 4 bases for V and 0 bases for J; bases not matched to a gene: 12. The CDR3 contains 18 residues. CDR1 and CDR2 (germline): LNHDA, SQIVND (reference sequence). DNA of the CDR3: TGTGCCAGTAGTACCCCAACGTTGGACAGGAGCTCCTACAATGAGCAGTTCTTC. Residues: CASSTPTLDRSSYNEQFF.

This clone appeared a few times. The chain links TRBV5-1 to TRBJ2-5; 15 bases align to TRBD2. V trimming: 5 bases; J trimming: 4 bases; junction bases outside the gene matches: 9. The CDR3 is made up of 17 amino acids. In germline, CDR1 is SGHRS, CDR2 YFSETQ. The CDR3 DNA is TGCGCCAGCAGACCGGGACTAGCGGGAGGACCTAGAGAGACCCAGTACTTC. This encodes CASRPGLAGGPRETQYF.

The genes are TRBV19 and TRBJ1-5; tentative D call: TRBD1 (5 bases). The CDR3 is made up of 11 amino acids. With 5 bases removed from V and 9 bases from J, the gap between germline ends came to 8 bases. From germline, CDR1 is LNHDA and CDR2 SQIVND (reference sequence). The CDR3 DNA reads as TGTGCCAGTAGTGGGGGGGGGCCCCAGCATTTT. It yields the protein CASSGGGPQHF. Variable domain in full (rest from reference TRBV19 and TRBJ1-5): DGGITQSPKYLFRKEGQNVTLSCEQNLNHDAMYWYRQDPGQGLRLIYYSQIVNDFQKGDIAEGYSVSREKKESFPLTVTSAQKNPTAFYLCASSGGGPQHFGDGTRLSIL.

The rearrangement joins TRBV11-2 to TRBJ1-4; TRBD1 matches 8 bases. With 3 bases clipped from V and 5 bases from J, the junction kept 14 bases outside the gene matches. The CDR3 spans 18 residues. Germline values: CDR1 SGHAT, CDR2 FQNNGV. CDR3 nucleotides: TGTGCCAGCAGCTTCCGTTGGACAGGGAGGGAGGCGAATGAAAAACTGTTTTTT. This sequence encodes CASSFRWTGREANEKLFF.

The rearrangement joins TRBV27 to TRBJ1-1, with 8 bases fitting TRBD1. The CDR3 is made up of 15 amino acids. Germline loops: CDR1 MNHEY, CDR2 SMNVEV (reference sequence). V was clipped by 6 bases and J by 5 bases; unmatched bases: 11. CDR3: CASRYGTGLRTEAFF. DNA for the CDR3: TGTGCCAGCAGATATGGGACAGGCCTACGGACTGAAGCTTTCTTT.

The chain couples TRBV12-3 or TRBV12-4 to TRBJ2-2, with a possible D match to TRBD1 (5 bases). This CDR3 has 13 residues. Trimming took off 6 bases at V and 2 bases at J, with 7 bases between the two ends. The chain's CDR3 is CASSDSNTGELFF. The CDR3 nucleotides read TGTGCCAGCAGCGACAGTAACACCGGGGAGCTGTTTTTT.

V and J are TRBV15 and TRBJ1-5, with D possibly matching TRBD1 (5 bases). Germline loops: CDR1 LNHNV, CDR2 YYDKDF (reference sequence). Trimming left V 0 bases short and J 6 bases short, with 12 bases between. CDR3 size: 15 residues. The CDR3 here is CATSREAGEGQPQHF. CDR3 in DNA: TGTGCCACCAGCAGAGAGGCGGGGGAAGGTCAGCCCCAGCATTTT.

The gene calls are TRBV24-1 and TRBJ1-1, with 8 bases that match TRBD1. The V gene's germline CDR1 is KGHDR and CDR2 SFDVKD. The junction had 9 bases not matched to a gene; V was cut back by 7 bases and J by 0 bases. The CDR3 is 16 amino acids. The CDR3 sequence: CATSPTGTGMNTEAFF. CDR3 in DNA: TGTGCCACCAGCCCAACCGGGACAGGCATGAACACTGAAGCTTTCTTT.

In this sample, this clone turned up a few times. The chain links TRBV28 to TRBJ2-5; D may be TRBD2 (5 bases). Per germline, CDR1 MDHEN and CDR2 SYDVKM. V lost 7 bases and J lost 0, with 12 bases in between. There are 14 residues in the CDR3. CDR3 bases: TGTGCCAGCACTGACTATTCGTACCAAGAGACCCAGTACTTC. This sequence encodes CASTDYSYQETQYF.

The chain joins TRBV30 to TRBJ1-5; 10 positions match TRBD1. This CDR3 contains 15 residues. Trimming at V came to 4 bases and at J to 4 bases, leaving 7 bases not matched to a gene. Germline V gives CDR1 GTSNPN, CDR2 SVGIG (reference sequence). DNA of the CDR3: TGTGCCTGGACTCCGGGGACAGGGGTTAATCAGCCCCAGCATTTT. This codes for CAWTPGTGVNQPQHF.